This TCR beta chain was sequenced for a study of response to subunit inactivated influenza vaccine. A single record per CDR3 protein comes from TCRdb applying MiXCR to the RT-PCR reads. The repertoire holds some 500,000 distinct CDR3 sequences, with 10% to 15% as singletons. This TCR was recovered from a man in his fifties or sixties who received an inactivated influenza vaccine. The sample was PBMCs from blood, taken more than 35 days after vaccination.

CDR3 protein: CASSFPMRVGVMSYNEQFF. For the CDR3, the DNA is TGTGCCAGCAGCTTCCCCATGAGGGTTGGAGTCATGTCCTACAATGAGCAGTTCTTC. This chain uses TRBV11-1 with TRBJ2-1; a weak D match, TRBD2 (5 bases). This CDR3 is built from 19 residues. The germline gives CDR1 SGHAT, CDR2 FQDESV (reference sequence). Trimming stripped 3 bases from V and 1 base from J, with 22 bases between.